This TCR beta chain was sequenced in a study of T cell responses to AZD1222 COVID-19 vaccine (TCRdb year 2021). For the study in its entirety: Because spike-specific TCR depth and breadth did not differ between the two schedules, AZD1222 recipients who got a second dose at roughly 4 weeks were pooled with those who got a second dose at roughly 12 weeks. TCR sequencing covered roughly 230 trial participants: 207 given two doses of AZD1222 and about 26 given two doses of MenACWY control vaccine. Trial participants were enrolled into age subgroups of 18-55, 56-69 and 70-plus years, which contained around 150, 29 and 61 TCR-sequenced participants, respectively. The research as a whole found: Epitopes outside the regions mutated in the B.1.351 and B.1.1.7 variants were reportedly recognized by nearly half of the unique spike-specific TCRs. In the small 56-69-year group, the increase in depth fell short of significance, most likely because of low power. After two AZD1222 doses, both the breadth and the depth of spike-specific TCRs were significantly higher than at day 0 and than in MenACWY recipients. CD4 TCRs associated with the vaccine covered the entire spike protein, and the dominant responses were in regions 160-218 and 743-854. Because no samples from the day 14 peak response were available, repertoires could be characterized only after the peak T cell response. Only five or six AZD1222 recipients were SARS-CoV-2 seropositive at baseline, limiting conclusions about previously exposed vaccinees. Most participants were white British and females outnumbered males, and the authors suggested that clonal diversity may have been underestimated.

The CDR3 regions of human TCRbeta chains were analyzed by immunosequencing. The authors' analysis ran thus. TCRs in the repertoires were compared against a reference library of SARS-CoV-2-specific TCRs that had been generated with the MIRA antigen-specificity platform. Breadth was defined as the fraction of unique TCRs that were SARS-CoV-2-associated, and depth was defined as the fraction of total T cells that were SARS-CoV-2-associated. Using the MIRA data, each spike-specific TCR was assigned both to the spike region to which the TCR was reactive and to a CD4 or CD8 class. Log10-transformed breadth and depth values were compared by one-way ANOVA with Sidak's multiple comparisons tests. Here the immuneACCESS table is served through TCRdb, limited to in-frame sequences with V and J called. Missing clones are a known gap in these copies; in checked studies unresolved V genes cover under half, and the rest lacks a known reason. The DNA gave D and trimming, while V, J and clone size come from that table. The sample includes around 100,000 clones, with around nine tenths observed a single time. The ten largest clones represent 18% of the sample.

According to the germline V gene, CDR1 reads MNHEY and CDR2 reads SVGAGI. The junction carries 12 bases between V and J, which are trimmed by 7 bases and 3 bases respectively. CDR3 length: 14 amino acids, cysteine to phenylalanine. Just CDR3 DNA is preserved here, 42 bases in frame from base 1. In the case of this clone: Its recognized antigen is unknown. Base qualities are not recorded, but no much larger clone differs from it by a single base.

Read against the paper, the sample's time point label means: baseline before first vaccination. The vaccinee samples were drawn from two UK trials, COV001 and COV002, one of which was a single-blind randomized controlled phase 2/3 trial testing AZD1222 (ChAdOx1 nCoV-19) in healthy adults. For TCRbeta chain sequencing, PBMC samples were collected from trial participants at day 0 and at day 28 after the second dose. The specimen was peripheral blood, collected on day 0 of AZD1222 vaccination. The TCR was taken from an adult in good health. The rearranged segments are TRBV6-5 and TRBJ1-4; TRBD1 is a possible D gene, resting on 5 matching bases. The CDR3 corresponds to CASTGTGPNEKLFF. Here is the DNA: TGTGCCAGCACAGGAACAGGCCCTAATGAAAAACTGTTTTTT.